This T cell receptor beta chain was sequenced for a study of type 1 and type 2 diabetes patients. Points from the study as a whole: Type 2 diabetes repertoires were more diverse than type 1 diabetes repertoires. Age and gender were not matched between study groups.

To note about this clonotype: Its antigen is as yet unknown.

Each diabetic donor fulfilled classification criteria for either type 1 or type 2. Anyone with other autoimmune disease or infection in the prior four weeks was excluded. The PCR template was genomic DNA. Amplification of the beta chain CDR3 used 30 forward and 13 reverse multiplex primers. Using its own MiXCR run on the multiplex PCR reads, TCRdb lists one record per CDR3 protein. Altogether 270,000 or so distinct CDR3 sequences are present, approximately 45% being singletons, with the ten largest covering approximately 15%. The sequence was collected from a man between 18 and 29 years old with type 2 diabetes. The specimen sequenced was peripheral blood mononuclear cells (PBMCs).

Here the CDR3 DNA reads TGTGCCAGCTCACCACCCAGGGTAGCGGGAGCCTACGAGCAGTACTTC. Amino acids: CASSPPRVAGAYEQYF. The chain combines TRBV18 with TRBJ2-7, with 9 bases aligning to TRBD2. This CDR3 comprises 16 residues. Trimming at V came to 0 bases and at J to 2 bases, leaving 5 bases not matched to a gene. Germline V gene lookup returns CDR1 KGHSH and CDR2 LQKENI.